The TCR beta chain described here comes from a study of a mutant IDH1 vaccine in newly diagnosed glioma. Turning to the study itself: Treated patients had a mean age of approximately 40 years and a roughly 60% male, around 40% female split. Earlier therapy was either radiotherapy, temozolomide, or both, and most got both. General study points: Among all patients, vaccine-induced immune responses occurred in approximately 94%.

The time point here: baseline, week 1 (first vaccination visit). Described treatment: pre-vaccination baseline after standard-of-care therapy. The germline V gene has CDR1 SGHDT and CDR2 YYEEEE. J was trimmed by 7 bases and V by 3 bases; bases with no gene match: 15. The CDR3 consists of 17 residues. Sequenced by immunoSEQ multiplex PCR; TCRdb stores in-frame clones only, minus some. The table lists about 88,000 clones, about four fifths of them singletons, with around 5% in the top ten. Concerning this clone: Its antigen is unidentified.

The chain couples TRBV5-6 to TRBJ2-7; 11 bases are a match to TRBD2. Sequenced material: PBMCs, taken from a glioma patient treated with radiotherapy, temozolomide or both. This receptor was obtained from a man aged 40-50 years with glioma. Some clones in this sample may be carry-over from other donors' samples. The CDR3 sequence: CASSYRTSGFQRGEQYF. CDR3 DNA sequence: TGTGCCAGCAGCTACAGGACTAGCGGGTTTCAGAGGGGTGAGCAGTACTTC.